This T cell receptor (beta chain) stems from a study of T cell changes during pregnancy in multiple sclerosis. Clones were sequenced by immunoSEQ multiplex PCR, and TCRdb holds only the in-frame ones, with some missing. The sample yields fewer than 65,000 clones, roughly 94% seen once. The TCR comes from a female donor with multiple sclerosis, enrolled in a pregnancy study. The source was CD4+ T cells from peripheral blood mononuclear cells, collected in the third trimester of pregnancy.

The CDR3 protein is CASSLRGSGSFWRGNEQFF. The DNA of the CDR3 is TGTGCCAGCAGCTTGAGAGGTAGCGGGAGTTTTTGGCGCGGCAATGAGCAGTTCTTC. The J gene is TRBJ2-1, the V gene TRBV5-4; TRBD2 matches at 9 bases. CDR1 and CDR2 (germline): SGHNT, YYREEE (reference sequence). V shed 1 base and J 6 bases; nucleotides not matched to a gene: 17. CDR3 length: 19 residues. Drawing the rest from reference TRBV5-4 and TRBJ2-1, the complete variable domain is ETGVTQSPTHLIKTRGQQVTLRCSSQSGHNTVSWYQQALGQGPQFIFQYYREEENGRGNFPPRFSGLQFPNYSSELNVNALELDDSALYLCASSLRGSGSFWRGNEQFFGPGTRLTVL.